The sequence of this T cell receptor beta chain was determined in a study of metastatic and nonmetastatic thyroid tumors. The table lists this clone with many counts. No patient had received any treatment before thyroid surgery. This CDR3 is 14 amino acids long. V lost 0 bases to trimming and J lost 0 bases, with 7 bases between them. Germline assignment: CDR1 SGDLS and CDR2 YYNGEE. TCRdb re-called the PCR reads via MiXCR. The table has 35,000 to 50,000 clones, about 4% seen once; the top ten hold 8.5% to 10%. Sequenced material: blood. The receptor was isolated from a female donor with papillary thyroid cancer or a benign thyroid nodule (not recorded which). Some clones in this sample may be carry-over from other donors' samples. The chain combines TRBV9 with TRBJ2-7; D might be TRBD2 (5 bases). This CDR3 is CASSVGRDSYEQYF. The CDR3 bases are TGTGCCAGCAGCGTAGGTCGGGACTCCTACGAGCAGTACTTC.